In its sample, the clone carrying this T cell receptor (beta chain) was seen many times. Its antigen is not identified. There are 13 residues in the CDR3. The germline CDR1 and CDR2 sequences are WNHNN and SYGVQD (reference sequence). Trimming pared 3 bases from V and 3 bases from J, leaving 9 bases between. Amplification targeted TCR beta CDR3 regions from RNA transcripts. The HTBI set primed first-round TCR CDR3 RT-PCR. TCRdb processed the multiplex PCR reads anew with MiXCR; each CDR3 protein has one entry. Here the sample spans hundreds of thousands of distinct CDR3 sequences, around 14% being singletons. This entry comes from a study of T cells in Graves' hyperthyroidism and ophthalmopathy. Study-level results: Through a model of 13 V-J features, ophthalmopathy was separated from stable hyperthyroidism.

Investigators excluded patients with uncontrolled infection, other autoimmune disease, pregnancy or lactation. Progressors' blood was drawn at hyperthyroidism diagnosis, before ophthalmopathy symptoms. Sequencing was carried out using blood. This sequence joins TRBV10-1 and TRBJ2-7; D uncertain. This clonotype was obtained from a woman in her 30s with Graves' hyperthyroidism that later progressed to Graves' ophthalmopathy. DNA for the CDR3: TGCGCCAGCAGTGATCGGTGGGACTACGAGCAGTACTTC. Translating gives CASSDRWDYEQYF.